This T cell receptor (beta chain) was observed in a study of T-cell reconstitution after alpha-beta-depleted transplantation in children. Study-wide results and caveats: Expanded graft clones numbering several hundred reportedly gave rise to alpha-beta T cells about two months after transplant. Newly made T cells mostly supplied T-cell counts and diversity one year after transplant. Some patients owed their high day-60 TCRbeta diversity to surviving recipient T cells and thymic progenitors.

Remarks on this clonotype: Antigen: not known.

TCRbeta library preparation incorporated unique molecular identifiers. TCRdb used MiXCR to reprocess the PCR reads, holding one entry per CDR3 protein. The repertoire consists of around 580,000 distinct CDR3 sequences, with 23% occurring once and the leading ten covering 12% to 15%. The origin of this receptor is a boy in the first two years of life who had a stem cell transplant for acute myeloid leukemia, so the T cells may come from the graft donor. Sample: PBMCs, mostly from graft donor cells, taken 360 days after TCRalphabeta/CD19-depleted stem cell transplant.

This chain's CDR3 is CSATLGGLRGEQYF. In DNA form, the CDR3 reads TGCAGTGCCACCCTCGGGGGGCTTAGGGGCGAGCAGTACTTC. The gene calls are TRBV20-1 and TRBJ2-7; D perhaps matches TRBD2 (7 bases). V lost 6 bases to trimming and J lost 6 bases, with 21 bases between them. CDR3 length: 14 residues. Germline V CDR1 and CDR2: DFQATT, SNEGSKA (reference sequence).